This TCR beta chain was sequenced during a study of OX40 agonist ivuxolimab in advanced cancers. Study overall: Three partial responders included one hepatocellular carcinoma patient and two cutaneous melanoma patients.

V lost 9 bases to trimming and J lost 0 bases, with 11 bases between them. The CDR3 extends over 13 amino acids. Germline V gene data show CDR1 as SNHLY and CDR2 as FYNNEI. Using immunoSEQ multiplex PCR, the repertoire was profiled, and TCRdb retains in-frame clones only, with some absent. Of about 73,000 clones detected, 80% to 95% appear once; the ten largest clones hold over 0.35%. The J gene is TRBJ1-1, the V gene TRBV2; weak D call: TRBD1 (6 bases). The material sequenced was CD4+ or CD8+ T cells sorted from blood, taken in a trial of the OX40 agonist ivuxolimab. The TCR originated in an adult with an advanced solid tumor such as melanoma, head and neck, liver or kidney cancer. CDR3 sequence (DNA): TGTGCCAGGTACAGGGAAATGAACACTGAAGCTTTCTTT. This translates into CARYREMNTEAFF.